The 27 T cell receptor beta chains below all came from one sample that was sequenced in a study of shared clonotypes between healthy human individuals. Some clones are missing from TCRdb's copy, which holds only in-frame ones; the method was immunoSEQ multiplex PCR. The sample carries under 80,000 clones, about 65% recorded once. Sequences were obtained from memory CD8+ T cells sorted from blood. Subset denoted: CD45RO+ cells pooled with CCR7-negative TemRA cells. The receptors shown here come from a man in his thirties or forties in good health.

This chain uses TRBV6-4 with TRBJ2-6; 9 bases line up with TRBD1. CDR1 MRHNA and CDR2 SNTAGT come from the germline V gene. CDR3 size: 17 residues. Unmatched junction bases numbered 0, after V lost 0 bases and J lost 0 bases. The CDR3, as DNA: TGTGCCAGCAGTGACTCGACAGGGGGCTCTGGGGCCAACGTCCTGACTTTC. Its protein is CASSDSTGGSGANVLTF.

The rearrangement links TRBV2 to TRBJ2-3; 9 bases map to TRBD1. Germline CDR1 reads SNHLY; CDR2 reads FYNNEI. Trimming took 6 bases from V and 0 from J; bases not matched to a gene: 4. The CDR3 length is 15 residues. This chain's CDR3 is CASRTGTGSTDTQYF. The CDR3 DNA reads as TGTGCCAGCAGGACCGGGACAGGGAGCACAGATACGCAGTATTTT.

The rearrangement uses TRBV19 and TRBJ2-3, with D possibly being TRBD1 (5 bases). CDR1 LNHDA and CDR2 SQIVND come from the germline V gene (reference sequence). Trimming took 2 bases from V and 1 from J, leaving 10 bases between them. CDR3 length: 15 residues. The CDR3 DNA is TGTGCCAGTAGTATACGACAGATAGGCACAGATACGCAGTATTTT. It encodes CASSIRQIGTDTQYF.

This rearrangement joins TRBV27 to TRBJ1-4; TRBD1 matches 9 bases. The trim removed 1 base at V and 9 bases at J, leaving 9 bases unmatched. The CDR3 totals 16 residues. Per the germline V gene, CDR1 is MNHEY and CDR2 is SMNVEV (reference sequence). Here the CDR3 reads CASSLYGGTGTKKLFF. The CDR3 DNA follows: TGTGCCAGCAGTTTATATGGCGGGACAGGGACGAAAAAACTGTTTTTT.

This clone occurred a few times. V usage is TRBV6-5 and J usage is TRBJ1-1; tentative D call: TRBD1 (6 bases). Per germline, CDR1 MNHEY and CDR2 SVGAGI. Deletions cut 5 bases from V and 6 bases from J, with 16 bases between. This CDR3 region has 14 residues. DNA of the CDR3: TGTGCCAGCAGTCTTTTGGGGGGGGGCTCTGAAGCTTTCTTT. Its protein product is CASSLLGGGSEAFF.

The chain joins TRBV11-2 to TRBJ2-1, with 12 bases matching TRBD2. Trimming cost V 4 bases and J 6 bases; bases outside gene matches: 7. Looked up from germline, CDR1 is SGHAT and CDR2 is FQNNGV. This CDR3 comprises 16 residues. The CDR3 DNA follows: TGTGCCAGCAGCTCCAGGACTAGCGGGACCAGCAATGAGCAGTTCTTC. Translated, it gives CASSSRTSGTSNEQFF.

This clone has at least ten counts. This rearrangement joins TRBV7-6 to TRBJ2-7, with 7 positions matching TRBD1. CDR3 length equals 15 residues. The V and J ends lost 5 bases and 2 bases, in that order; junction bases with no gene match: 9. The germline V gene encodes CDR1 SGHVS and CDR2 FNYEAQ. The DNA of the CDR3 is TGTGCCAGCAGCAAAGGACAGGACGTCCCCTACGAGCAGTACTTC. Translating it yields CASSKGQDVPYEQYF.

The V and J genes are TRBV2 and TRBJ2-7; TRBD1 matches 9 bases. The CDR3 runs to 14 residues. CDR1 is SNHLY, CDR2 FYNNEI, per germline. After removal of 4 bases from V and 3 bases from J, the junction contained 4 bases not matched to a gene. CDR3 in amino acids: CASSVLTGGYEQYF. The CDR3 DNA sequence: TGTGCCAGCAGTGTCCTGACAGGGGGCTACGAGCAGTACTTC.

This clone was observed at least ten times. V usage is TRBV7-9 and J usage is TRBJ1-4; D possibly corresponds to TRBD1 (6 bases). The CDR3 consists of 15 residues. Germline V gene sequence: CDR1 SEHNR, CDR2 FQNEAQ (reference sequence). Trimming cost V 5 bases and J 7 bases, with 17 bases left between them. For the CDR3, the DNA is TGTGCCAGCAGCGGCAGCGGGGGGCATATTGAAAAACTGTTTTTT. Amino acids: CASSGSGGHIEKLFF.

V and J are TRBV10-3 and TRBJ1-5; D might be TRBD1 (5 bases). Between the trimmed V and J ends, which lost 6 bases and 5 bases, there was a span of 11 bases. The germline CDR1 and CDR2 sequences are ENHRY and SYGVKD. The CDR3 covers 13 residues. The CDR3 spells CAISGTEDQPQHF. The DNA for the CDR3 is TGTGCCATCAGCGGGACGGAGGATCAGCCCCAGCATTTT.

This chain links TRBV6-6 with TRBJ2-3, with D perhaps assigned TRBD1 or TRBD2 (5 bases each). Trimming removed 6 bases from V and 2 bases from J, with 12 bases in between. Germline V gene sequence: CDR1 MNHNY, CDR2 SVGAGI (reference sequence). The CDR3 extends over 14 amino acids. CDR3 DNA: TGTGCCAGCAGCCCGCCGGGGCTCACAGATACGCAGTATTTT. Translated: CASSPPGLTDTQYF.

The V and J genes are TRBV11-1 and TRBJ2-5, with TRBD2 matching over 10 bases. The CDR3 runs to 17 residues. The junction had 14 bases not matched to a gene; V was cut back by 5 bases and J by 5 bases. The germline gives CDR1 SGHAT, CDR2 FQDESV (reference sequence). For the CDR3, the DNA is TGTGCCAGCAGCCCCAGGACTAGCGGATTTTTCGGGGAGACCCAGTACTTC. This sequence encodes CASSPRTSGFFGETQYF.

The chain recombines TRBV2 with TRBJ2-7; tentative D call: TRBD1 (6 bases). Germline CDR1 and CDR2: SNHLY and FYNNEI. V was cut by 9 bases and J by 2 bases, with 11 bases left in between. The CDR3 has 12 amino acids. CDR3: CARGTPTYEQYF. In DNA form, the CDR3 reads TGTGCCAGGGGGACACCTACCTACGAGCAGTACTTC. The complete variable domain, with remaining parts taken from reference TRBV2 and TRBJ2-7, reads EPEVTQTPSHQVTQMGQEVILRCVPISNHLYFYWYRQILGQKVEFLVSFYNNEISEKSEIFDDQFSVERPDGSNFTLKIRSTKLEDSAMYFCARGTPTYEQYFGPGTRLTVT.

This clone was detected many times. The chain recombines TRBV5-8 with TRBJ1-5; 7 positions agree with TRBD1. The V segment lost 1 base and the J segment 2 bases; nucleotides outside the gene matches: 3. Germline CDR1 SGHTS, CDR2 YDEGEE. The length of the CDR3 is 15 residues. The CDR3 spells CASSLRGRRNQPQHF. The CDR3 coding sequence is TGTGCCAGCAGCTTGAGGGGGCGCCGCAATCAGCCCCAGCATTTT. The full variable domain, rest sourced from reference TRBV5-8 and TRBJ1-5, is EAGVTQSPTHLIKTRGQQATLRCSPISGHTSVYWYQQALGLGLQFLLWYDEGEERNRGNFPPRFSGRQFPNYSSELNVNALELEDSALYLCASSLRGRRNQPQHFGDGTRLSIL.

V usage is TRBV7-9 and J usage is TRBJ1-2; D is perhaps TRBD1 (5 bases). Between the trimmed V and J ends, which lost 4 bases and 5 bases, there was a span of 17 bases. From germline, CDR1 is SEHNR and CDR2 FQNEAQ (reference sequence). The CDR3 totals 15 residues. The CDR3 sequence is CASSSPPGTQYGYTF. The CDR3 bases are TGTGCCAGCAGCTCCCCACCTGGGACTCAATATGGCTACACCTTC. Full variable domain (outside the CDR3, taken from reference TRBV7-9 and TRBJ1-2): DTGVSQNPRHKITKRGQNVTFRCDPISEHNRLYWYRQTLGQGPEFLTYFQNEAQLEKSRLLSDRFSAERPKGSFSTLEIQRTEQGDSAMYLCASSSPPGTQYGYTFGSGTRLTVV.

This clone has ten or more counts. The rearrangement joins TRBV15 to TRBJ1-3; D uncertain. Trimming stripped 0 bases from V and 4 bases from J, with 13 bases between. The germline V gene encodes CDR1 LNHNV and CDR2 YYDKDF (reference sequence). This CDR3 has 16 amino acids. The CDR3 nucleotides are TGTGCCACCAGCAGAGAGAGGGAGGTATCAGGAAACACCATATATTTT. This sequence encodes CATSREREVSGNTIYF. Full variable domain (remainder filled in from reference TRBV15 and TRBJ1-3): DAMVIQNPRYQVTQFGKPVTLSCSQTLNHNVMYWYQQKSSQAPKLLFHYYDKDFNNEADTPDNFQSRRPNTSFCFLDIRSPGLGDTAMYLCATSREREVSGNTIYFGEGSWLTVV.

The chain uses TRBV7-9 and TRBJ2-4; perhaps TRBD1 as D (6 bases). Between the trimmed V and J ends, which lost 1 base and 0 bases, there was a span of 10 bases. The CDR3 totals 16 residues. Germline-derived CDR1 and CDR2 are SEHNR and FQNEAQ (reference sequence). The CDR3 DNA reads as TGTGCCAGCAGCTTAGGACAGGACATAGCCAAAAACATTCAGTACTTC. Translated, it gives CASSLGQDIAKNIQYF. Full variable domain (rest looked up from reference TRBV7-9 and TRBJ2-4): DTGVSQNPRHKITKRGQNVTFRCDPISEHNRLYWYRQTLGQGPEFLTYFQNEAQLEKSRLLSDRFSAERPKGSFSTLEIQRTEQGDSAMYLCASSLGQDIAKNIQYFGAGTRLSVL.

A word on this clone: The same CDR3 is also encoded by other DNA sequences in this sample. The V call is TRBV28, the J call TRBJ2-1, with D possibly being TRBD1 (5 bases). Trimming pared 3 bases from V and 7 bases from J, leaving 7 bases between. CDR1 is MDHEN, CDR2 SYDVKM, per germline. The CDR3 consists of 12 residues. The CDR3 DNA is TGTGCCAGCAGTTTCAGGGTGAATGAGCAGTTCTTC. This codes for CASSFRVNEQFF.

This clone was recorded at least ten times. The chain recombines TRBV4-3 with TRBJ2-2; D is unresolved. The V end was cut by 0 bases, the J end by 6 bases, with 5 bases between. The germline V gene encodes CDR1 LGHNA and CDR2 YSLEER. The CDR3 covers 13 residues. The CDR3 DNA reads TGCGCCAGCAGCCAAGATTGGGCCGGGGAGCTGTTTTTT. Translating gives CASSQDWAGELFF.

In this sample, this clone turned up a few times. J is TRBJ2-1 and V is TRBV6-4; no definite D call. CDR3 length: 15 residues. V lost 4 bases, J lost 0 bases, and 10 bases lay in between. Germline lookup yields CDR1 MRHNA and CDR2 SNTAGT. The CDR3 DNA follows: TGTGCCAGCAGTGCACAACAAGACTCCTACAATGAGCAGTTCTTC. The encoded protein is CASSAQQDSYNEQFF.

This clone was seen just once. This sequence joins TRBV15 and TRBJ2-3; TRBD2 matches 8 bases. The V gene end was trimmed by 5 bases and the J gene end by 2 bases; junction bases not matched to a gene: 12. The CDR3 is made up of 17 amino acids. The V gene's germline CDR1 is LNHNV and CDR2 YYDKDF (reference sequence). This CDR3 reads CATSPASAGGFTDTQYF. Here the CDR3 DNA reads TGTGCCACCAGCCCTGCCAGCGCGGGAGGCTTCACAGATACGCAGTATTTT.

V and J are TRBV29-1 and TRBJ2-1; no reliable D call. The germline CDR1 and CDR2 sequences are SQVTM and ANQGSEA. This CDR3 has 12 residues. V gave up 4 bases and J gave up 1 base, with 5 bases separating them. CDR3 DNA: TGCAGCGTTGGTAGTTCCTACAATGAGCAGTTCTTC. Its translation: CSVGSSYNEQFF.

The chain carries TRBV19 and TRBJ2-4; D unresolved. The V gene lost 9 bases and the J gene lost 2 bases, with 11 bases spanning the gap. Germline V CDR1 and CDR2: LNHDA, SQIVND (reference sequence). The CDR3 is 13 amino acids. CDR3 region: CASSGVTKNIQYF. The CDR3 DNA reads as TGTGCCAGCTCTGGGGTAACCAAAAACATTCAGTACTTC.

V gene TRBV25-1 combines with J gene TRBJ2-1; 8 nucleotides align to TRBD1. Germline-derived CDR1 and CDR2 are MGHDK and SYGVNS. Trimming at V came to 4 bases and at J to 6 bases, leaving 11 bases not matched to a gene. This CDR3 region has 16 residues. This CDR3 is CASSVPGTGALNEQFF. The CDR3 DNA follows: TGTGCCAGCAGTGTCCCCGGGACAGGAGCCCTCAATGAGCAGTTCTTC.

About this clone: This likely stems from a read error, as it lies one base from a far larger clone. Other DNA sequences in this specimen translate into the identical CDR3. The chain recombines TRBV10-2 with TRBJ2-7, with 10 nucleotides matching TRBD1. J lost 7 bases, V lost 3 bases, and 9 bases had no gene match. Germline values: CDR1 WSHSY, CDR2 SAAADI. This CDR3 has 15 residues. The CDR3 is CASSDTTGGGYEQYF. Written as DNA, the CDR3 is TGCGCCAGCAGTGATACGACAGGGGGCGGGTATGAGCAGTACTTC.

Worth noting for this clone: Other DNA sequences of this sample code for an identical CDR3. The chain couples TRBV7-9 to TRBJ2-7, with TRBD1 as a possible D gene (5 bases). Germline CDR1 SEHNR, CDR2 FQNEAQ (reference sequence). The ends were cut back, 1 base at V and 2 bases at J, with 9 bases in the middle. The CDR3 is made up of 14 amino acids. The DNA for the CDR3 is TGTGCCAGCAGCTTAGTGGGCAGGGCCTACGAGCAGTACTTC. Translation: CASSLVGRAYEQYF.

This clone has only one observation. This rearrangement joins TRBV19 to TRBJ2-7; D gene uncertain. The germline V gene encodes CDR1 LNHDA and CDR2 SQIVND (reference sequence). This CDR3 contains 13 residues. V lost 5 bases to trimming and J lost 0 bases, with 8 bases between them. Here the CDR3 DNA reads TGTGCCAGTAGTGTTGGAATCTCCTACGAGCAGTACTTC. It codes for CASSVGISYEQYF. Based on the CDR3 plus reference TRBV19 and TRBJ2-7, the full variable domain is DGGITQSPKYLFRKEGQNVTLSCEQNLNHDAMYWYRQDPGQGLRLIYYSQIVNDFQKGDIAEGYSVSREKKESFPLTVTSAQKNPTAFYLCASSVGISYEQYFGPGTRLTVT.